A single sample gave rise to the 14 T cell receptor beta chains below, sequenced in a study of blood T cell repertoires in COVID-19. Profiling relied on immunoSEQ multiplex PCR, and the TCRdb table lists in-frame clones only, not all of them. The sample includes roughly 300,000 clones, 65% to 85% of them seen just once. What was sequenced was peripheral blood. These TCRs come from a woman between 45 and 60 years old with acute or convalescent COVID-19.

This sequence joins TRBV7-9 and TRBJ2-1; 10 nucleotides agree with TRBD2. This CDR3 comprises 19 residues. Germline V gives CDR1 SEHNR, CDR2 FQNEAQ (reference sequence). J gave up 3 bases and V 5 bases, and 16 bases lay outside the gene matches. The CDR3 reads CASSPGGSGRKEGYNEQFF. In nucleotides, the CDR3 is TGTGCCAGCAGCCCTGGCGGTAGCGGGAGGAAGGAGGGCTACAATGAGCAGTTCTTC.

This chain links TRBV7-2 with TRBJ2-4; TRBD1 aligns across 7 bases. This CDR3 comprises 14 residues. V dropped 5 bases and J dropped 7; count of bases not matched to a gene: 8. Germline loops: CDR1 SGHTA, CDR2 FQGNSA. Here the CDR3 reads CASSLPARGNIQYF. CDR3 coding DNA: TGTGCCAGCAGCCTCCCGGCCAGGGGGAACATTCAGTACTTC. Looking up the rest from reference TRBV7-2 and TRBJ2-4 gives the full variable domain: GAGVSQSPSNKVTEKGKDVELRCDPISGHTALYWYRQSLGQGLEFLIYFQGNSAPDKSGLPSDRFSAERTGGSVSTLTIQRTQQEDSAVYLCASSLPARGNIQYFGAGTRLSVL.

The V and J genes are TRBV5-1 and TRBJ2-3; D is possibly TRBD2 (5 bases). Trimming cost V 2 bases and J 2 bases, with 9 bases left between them. This CDR3 spans 14 amino acids. CDR1 is SGHRS, CDR2 YFSETQ, per germline. The CDR3 loop reads CASSFFGDTDTQYF. The CDR3 DNA is TGCGCCAGCAGCTTTTTCGGGGACACAGATACGCAGTATTTT.

The chain couples TRBV6-5 to TRBJ2-1; D is possibly TRBD1 (6 bases). Germline lookup yields CDR1 MNHEY and CDR2 SVGAGI. The CDR3 length is 15 residues. V gave up 8 bases and J gave up 1 base, with 15 bases separating them. The CDR3 nucleotides read TGTGCCAGCTGTATAGGGGGAAGATCCTACAATGAGCAGTTCTTC. This translates into CASCIGGRSYNEQFF.

This sequence joins TRBV10-3 and TRBJ2-7; 7 bases match TRBD2. Germline CDR1 ENHRY, CDR2 SYGVKD. Trimming cost V 2 bases and J 6 bases; bases outside gene matches: 4. This CDR3 region has 13 residues. CDR3 sequence reads: CAISEREGSEQYF. The CDR3 DNA sequence: TGTGCCATCAGTGAGAGGGAGGGCAGCGAGCAGTACTTC.

CDR3 DNA: TGTGCTAGTGGTCCGGGACTAGCTCTCGCAGATACGCAGTATTTT. It specifies CASGPGLALADTQYF. This chain connects TRBV12-5 to TRBJ2-3, with 9 bases aligning to TRBD2. Germline loops: CDR1 LGHNT, CDR2 FRNRAP. The CDR3 sequence is 15 residues long. V shed 5 bases and J 4 bases; nucleotides not matched to a gene: 7.

The chain combines TRBV9 with TRBJ1-1, with a possible D match to TRBD1 (6 bases). Germline CDR1 is SGDLS and CDR2 is YYNGEE. V shed 4 bases and J shed 0 bases, with 16 bases lying between them. This CDR3 comprises 16 residues. CDR3 in amino acids: CASSLGRGDMNTEAFF. For the CDR3, the DNA is TGTGCCAGCAGCCTTGGGAGGGGGGATATGAACACTGAAGCTTTCTTT.

The chain has TRBV21-1 and TRBJ2-7; TRBD1 reflects the table's D call only, with no check against the DNA. TRBV21-1 is reported as a pseudogene. The CDR3 is 16 residues long. The CDR3 nucleotides read TGTGCCAGCAGCACCAGGGTGCTGGTAGTTAACTACGAGCAGTACGTC. Encoded protein: CASSTRVLVVNYEQYV.

This rearrangement joins TRBV19 to TRBJ1-4; D might be TRBD1 (5 bases). V was pared by 2 bases and J by 10 bases, with 20 bases between. In germline, CDR1 is LNHDA, CDR2 SQIVND (reference sequence). This CDR3 has 16 amino acids. The CDR3 region is CASSILRGRAGRKLFF. The CDR3 DNA reads as TGTGCCAGTAGTATATTAAGAGGCAGGGCGGGGAGAAAACTGTTTTTT. Based on the CDR3 plus reference TRBV19 and TRBJ1-4, the full variable domain is DGGITQSPKYLFRKEGQNVTLSCEQNLNHDAMYWYRQDPGQGLRLIYYSQIVNDFQKGDIAEGYSVSREKKESFPLTVTSAQKNPTAFYLCASSILRGRAGRKLFFGSGTQLSVL.

This clone was seen only once. The chain employs TRBV29-1 and TRBJ1-2, with D perhaps matching TRBD1 (5 bases). Germline V lookup: CDR1 SQVTM, CDR2 ANQGSEA. The length of the CDR3 is 13 residues. V lost 4 bases and J 4 bases, leaving 13 bases between the germline ends. CDR3 sequence reads: CSVGGGSGYGYTF. In DNA form, the CDR3 reads TGCAGCGTTGGGGGGGGATCCGGCTATGGCTACACCTTC.

This rearrangement joins TRBV29-1 to TRBJ2-1; 9 nucleotides match TRBD1. This CDR3 contains 13 residues. Germline CDR1 is SQVTM and CDR2 is ANQGSEA. V was clipped by 6 bases and J by 9 bases; unmatched bases: 9. CDR3 nucleotides: TGCAGCGTCGACCGGGACAGGGTGAGTGAGCAGTTCTTC. Translation: CSVDRDRVSEQFF.

The chain combines TRBV18 with TRBJ1-2; D remains ambiguous. V was trimmed by 5 bases and J by 0 bases, leaving 7 bases between them. CDR1 and CDR2 (germline): KGHSH, LQKENI. CDR3 length: 13 residues. For the CDR3, the DNA is TGTGCCAGCTCAGAGACTGCTAACTATGGCTACACCTTC. This encodes CASSETANYGYTF.

The chain joins TRBV3-1 (or the pseudogene TRBV3-2) to TRBJ2-3; a possible D gene is TRBD2 (5 bases). The CDR3 is 11 residues long. The V gene lost 1 base and the J gene lost 11 bases, with 7 bases spanning the gap. Germline V lookup: CDR1 LGHDT, CDR2 YNNKEL (reference sequence). DNA of the CDR3: TGTGCCAGCAGCCAAGGAGAGGGGCAGTATTTT. Protein product: CASSQGEGQYF.

This clone occurred a few times. The rearrangement links TRBV19 to TRBJ2-1; no firm D call. Germline assignment: CDR1 LNHDA and CDR2 SQIVND (reference sequence). The CDR3 extends over 14 amino acids. The V gene lost 4 bases and the J gene lost 1 base, with 8 bases spanning the gap. In DNA form, the CDR3 reads TGTGCCAGTAGTAAGAGTTTATCCTACAATGAGCAGTTCTTC. Residues: CASSKSLSYNEQFF.